These 32 T cell receptor beta chains were sequenced from one sample in a study of cytomegalovirus exposure and HLA in healthy donors. The PCR employed 60 Vbeta primers together with 13 Jbeta primers. The assay was immunoSEQ multiplex PCR, and TCRdb's table has in-frame clones only and misses some. This sample yields more than 150,000 clones, of which about 79% are seen a single time; around 1.5% belongs to the top ten. What was sequenced was PBMCs. The receptor source for this set is a man aged 18-30 years in good health and CMV-seronegative.

This rearrangement joins TRBV5-4 to TRBJ2-7, with 11 bases lining up with TRBD2. Per germline, CDR1 SGHNT and CDR2 YYREEE (reference sequence). Trimming cost V 5 bases and J 0 bases; bases outside gene matches: 7. This CDR3 is built from 16 residues. The CDR3 here is CASSSPGTSGSYEQYF. CDR3 nucleotide sequence: TGTGCCAGCAGTTCCCCCGGGACTAGCGGCTCCTACGAGCAGTACTTC. Full variable domain (remainder filled in from reference TRBV5-4 and TRBJ2-7): ETGVTQSPTHLIKTRGQQVTLRCSSQSGHNTVSWYQQALGQGPQFIFQYYREEENGRGNFPPRFSGLQFPNYSSELNVNALELDDSALYLCASSSPGTSGSYEQYFGPGTRLTVT.

In DNA, the CDR3 is TGTGCCACCATTAGCGGGGGGCCTTACAATGAGCAGTTCTTC. Its translation is CATISGGPYNEQFF. This chain links TRBV19 with TRBJ2-1; 10 positions agree with TRBD2. This CDR3 is built from 14 residues. V dropped 10 bases and J dropped 4; count of bases not matched to a gene: 7. The germline CDR1 and CDR2 sequences are LNHDA and SQIVND (reference sequence).

The J gene is TRBJ1-1, the V gene TRBV7-9, with TRBD1 matching 10 bases. Germline-derived CDR1 and CDR2 are SEHNR and FQNEAQ (reference sequence). The CDR3 length is 15 residues. The V and J ends lost 1 base and 7 bases, in that order; junction bases with no gene match: 6. The CDR3 here is CASSLDGTGVGEAFF. The DNA of the CDR3 is TGTGCCAGCAGCTTAGACGGGACAGGGGTAGGTGAAGCTTTCTTT.

About this clone: One junction end does not reproduce the germline sequence, and a read error may be involved. The chain recombines TRBV7-9 with TRBJ1-6; perhaps TRBD1 as D (6 bases). CDR3 size: 14 residues. Germline V lookup: CDR1 SEHNR, CDR2 FQNEAQ (reference sequence). CDR3 loop: CVSSLGQQQSPLHF. As DNA, the CDR3 is TGTGTCAGCAGCTTGGGACAACAGCAGTCACCCCTCCACTTT.

The rearrangement uses TRBV19 and TRBJ2-3, with unresolved D. The CDR3 covers 14 residues. V lost 0 bases and J lost 0, with 4 bases in between. Germline CDR1 LNHDA, CDR2 SQIVND (reference sequence). CDR3 in DNA: TGTGCCAGTAGTATAGACGGTAGCACAGATACGCAGTATTTT. Protein product: CASSIDGSTDTQYF.

V and J are TRBV7-2 and TRBJ1-2, with D perhaps TRBD1 (5 bases). Germline CDR1 SGHTA, CDR2 FQGNSA. This CDR3 has 15 amino acids. V was shortened by 5 bases and J by 2 bases, with 15 bases between the two germline ends. The CDR3 reads CASSPLAGTNYGYTF. The CDR3 nucleotides are TGTGCCAGCAGCCCCCTGGCGGGGACCAACTATGGCTACACCTTC.

The chain joins TRBV5-1 to TRBJ2-5, with 8 positions matching TRBD1. With V trimmed by 4 bases and J by 2 bases, 10 bases remained unmatched. The CDR3 covers 16 residues. Germline-derived CDR1 and CDR2 are SGHRS and YFSETQ. CDR3 sequence: CASSLLRGLGQETQYF. In DNA, the CDR3 is TGCGCCAGCAGCCTACTCAGGGGGCTAGGGCAAGAGACCCAGTACTTC.

This clone has a single count. The V call is TRBV6-5, the J call TRBJ1-3, with unresolved D. Trimming removed 1 base from V and 0 bases from J, with 7 bases in between. Per germline, CDR1 MNHEY and CDR2 SVGAGI. The CDR3 length is 15 residues. CDR3 DNA: TGTGCCAGCAGTTACTTGGGAGACTCTGGAAACACCATATATTTT. Amino acids: CASSYLGDSGNTIYF.

The gene calls are TRBV6-5 and TRBJ1-2, with 9 positions matching TRBD1. V lost 6 bases and J lost 2; bases outside the gene matches: 1. Germline CDR1 and CDR2: MNHEY and SVGAGI. This CDR3 comprises 13 residues. The CDR3 loop reads CASRGQGNYGYTF. The CDR3 DNA reads TGTGCCAGCAGAGGACAGGGGAACTATGGCTACACCTTC.

The chain is built from TRBV7-8 and TRBJ2-1, with 9 bases that match TRBD2. Trimming cost V 1 base and J 8 bases; bases outside gene matches: 15. Germline V gene data show CDR1 as SGHVS and CDR2 as FQNEAQ. This CDR3 spans 18 amino acids. CDR3 sequence reads: CASSLVRLAGAPGDEQFF. CDR3 DNA: TGTGCCAGCAGCTTAGTTCGGTTAGCGGGGGCACCAGGGGATGAGCAGTTCTTC.

This clone was detected a few times. Its ends do not fully match the called genes, so a read error is possible. The V call is TRBV7-7, the J call TRBJ1-1; no clear D. This CDR3 has 13 amino acids. Germline CDR1 reads SSHAT; CDR2 reads FNYEAQ (reference sequence). The DNA of the CDR3 is TGTGCTAGCAGCTTGGCCCGGGGCACTGAAGCTTTCTTT. Protein sequence: CASSLARGTEAFF.

The rearrangement links TRBV27 to TRBJ2-1, with TRBD1 identical over 7 bases. From germline, CDR1 is MNHEY and CDR2 SMNVEV (reference sequence). CDR3 size: 14 residues. Losses at the gene ends were 5 bases for V and 0 bases for J; bases not matched to a gene: 1. The CDR3: CASSRQGSYNEQFF. As DNA, the CDR3 is TGTGCCAGCAGTCGACAGGGCTCCTACAATGAGCAGTTCTTC.

This chain connects TRBV6-6 to TRBJ2-7; 9 nucleotides match TRBD1. Germline V lookup: CDR1 MNHNY, CDR2 SVGAGI (reference sequence). Losses at the gene ends were 2 bases for V and 3 bases for J; bases not matched to a gene: 8. The CDR3 runs 16 residues. The CDR3 region is CASSYNPRDRDYEQYF. CDR3 DNA sequence: TGTGCCAGCAGTTACAACCCTCGGGACAGGGACTACGAGCAGTACTTC.

The chain combines TRBV7-3 with TRBJ2-2, with 9 positions matching TRBD2. Germline CDR1 reads SGHTA; CDR2 reads FQGTGA. The CDR3 is 15 amino acids. V lost 2 bases to trimming and J lost 8 bases; unmatched junction nucleotides: 6. CDR3 residues: CASSLRGTSSGELFF. DNA of the CDR3: TGTGCCAGCAGCTTACGAGGGACTAGCTCGGGGGAGCTGTTTTTT. Full variable domain (outside the CDR3, taken from reference TRBV7-3 and TRBJ2-2): GAGVSQTPSNKVTEKGKYVELRCDPISGHTALYWYRQSLGQGPEFLIYFQGTGAADDSGLPNDRFFAVRPEGSVSTLKIQRTERGDSAVYLCASSLRGTSSGELFFGEGSRLTVL.

V is TRBV9 and J is TRBJ2-7, with D unresolved. V was trimmed by 0 bases and J by 0 bases, leaving 7 bases between them. The CDR3 is 14 residues long. Germline lookup yields CDR1 SGDLS and CDR2 YYNGEE. CDR3 nucleotide sequence: TGTGCCAGCAGCGTAGCCTACGGCTCCTACGAGCAGTACTTC. Its translation is CASSVAYGSYEQYF.

The V call is TRBV6-6, the J call TRBJ2-6; D perhaps matches TRBD1 (6 bases). Germline lookup yields CDR1 MNHNY and CDR2 SVGAGI (reference sequence). This CDR3 is built from 15 residues. The ends were cut back, 4 bases at V and 4 bases at J, with 11 bases in the middle. The CDR3 loop reads CASSSTGTGANVLTF. The CDR3 DNA is TGTGCCAGCAGTTCCACAGGGACCGGGGCCAACGTCCTGACTTTC.

The J gene is TRBJ2-5, the V gene TRBV7-6, with D possibly TRBD1 on 5 matching bases. The J call is uncertain, as TRBJ2-7 better fits the DNA end. The CDR3 spans 15 residues. The germline gives CDR1 SGHVS, CDR2 FNYEAQ. CDR3 nucleotides: TGTGCCAGCAGCTTAGATGTAGGGGTCTCCTACGAGCAGTACTTC. This translates into CASSLDVGVSYEQYF.

A note on this clone: The same CDR3 is also encoded by other DNA sequences in this sample. The CDR3 is CASSLEGAVNTEAFF. CDR3 bases: TGTGCCAGCAGCTTAGAGGGGGCTGTGAACACTGAAGCTTTCTTT. This chain uses TRBV11-2 with TRBJ1-1, with D possibly being TRBD1 (6 bases). This CDR3 region has 15 residues. Looked up from germline, CDR1 is SGHAT and CDR2 is FQNNGV. Between the trimmed V and J ends, which lost 0 bases and 0 bases, there was a span of 8 bases.

The chain recombines TRBV7-8 with TRBJ2-7, with TRBD1 matching over 8 bases. CDR1 is SGHVS and CDR2 is FQNEAQ in the germline V gene. V dropped 7 bases and J dropped 5; count of bases not matched to a gene: 13. The CDR3 is 15 residues long. The CDR3 loop is CASNPVGPGGDEQYF. CDR3 nucleotide sequence: TGTGCCAGCAACCCTGTGGGCCCAGGGGGCGACGAGCAGTACTTC.

This rearrangement joins TRBV5-7 to TRBJ2-5; a possible D gene is TRBD1 (5 bases). The DNA matches TRBJ2-7 better at its end, which makes the J call doubtful. TRBV5-7 is an ORF; its function is uncertain. This CDR3 is built from 14 residues. CDR3 bases: TGTGCCAGCAGCTTTGGGGCAGCGACCTACGAGCAGTACTTC. Its translation: CASSFGAATYEQYF.

The chain employs TRBV2 and TRBJ1-2; 10 bases match TRBD1. Germline values: CDR1 SNHLY, CDR2 FYNNEI. CDR3 length: 14 residues. V was pared by 8 bases and J by 2 bases, with 5 bases of the junction left unmatched. CDR3 nucleotides: TGTGCCAGCGAACCGGGACAGGGGAACTATGGCTACACCTTC. Translating it yields CASEPGQGNYGYTF.

In its sample, this clone was seen a few times. V is TRBV28 and J is TRBJ1-6; unclear D gene. The V gene lost 3 bases and the J gene lost 9 bases, with 15 bases spanning the gap. The CDR3 covers 15 residues. The germline V gene encodes CDR1 MDHEN and CDR2 SYDVKM. The CDR3 loop is CASSFAGRLRSPLHF. The CDR3 bases are TGTGCCAGCAGTTTTGCGGGCAGGTTACGTTCACCCCTCCACTTT.

J is TRBJ2-1 and V is TRBV5-1; 12 positions agree with TRBD2. V lost 0 bases and J lost 6; bases outside the gene matches: 4. From germline, CDR1 is SGHRS and CDR2 YFSETQ. The CDR3 runs to 16 residues. CDR3 protein: CASSLVPSGGANEQFF. DNA of the CDR3: TGCGCCAGCAGCTTGGTCCCTAGCGGGGGGGCCAATGAGCAGTTCTTC.

V gene TRBV15 combines with J gene TRBJ2-1; 9 bases map to TRBD2. V lost 1 base to trimming and J lost 8 bases; unmatched junction nucleotides: 6. The CDR3 covers 15 residues. Germline V CDR1 and CDR2: LNHNV, YYDKDF (reference sequence). CDR3 sequence: CATSRASGAWDEQFF. The DNA for the CDR3 is TGTGCCACCAGCAGAGCTAGCGGGGCTTGGGATGAGCAGTTCTTC.

The chain combines TRBV20-1 with TRBJ2-1; D unclear. The CDR3 contains 11 residues. Germline assignment: CDR1 DFQATT and CDR2 SNEGSKA (reference sequence). V lost 3 bases, J lost 10 bases, and 10 bases lay in between. The DNA of the CDR3 is TGCAGTGCTAGCGCTCTCGGGGAGCAGTTCTTC. This gives the protein CSASALGEQFF.

This clone was seen once. The chain couples TRBV6-1 to TRBJ2-5; TRBD2 matches at 7 bases. The J call is doubtful: the DNA matches TRBJ2-7 better. This CDR3 is 15 amino acids long. Germline CDR1 and CDR2: MNHNS and SASEGT. The CDR3 DNA reads TGTGCCAGCAGTGGCGAGTCTAGCGGAGCCTACGAGCAGTACTTC. Amino acids: CASSGESSGAYEQYF.

There are a few counts of this clone. The chain combines TRBV5-1 with TRBJ2-5, with a weak D call TRBD1 (6 bases). V shed 6 bases and J shed 5 bases, with 17 bases lying between them. This CDR3 has 14 amino acids. Germline V gives CDR1 SGHRS, CDR2 YFSETQ. CDR3 residues: CASTIRRGRETQYF. The DNA for the CDR3 is TGCGCCAGCACCATACGCAGGGGCAGGGAGACCCAGTACTTC.

This chain links TRBV19 with TRBJ2-1; possible D gene TRBD2, 5 bases. Germline V lookup: CDR1 LNHDA, CDR2 SQIVND (reference sequence). The V gene lost 3 bases and the J gene lost 9 bases, with 18 bases spanning the gap. This CDR3 contains 15 residues. CDR3 protein: CASSISVGWHSEQFF. The CDR3 coding sequence is TGTGCCAGTAGTATTAGCGTCGGGTGGCATAGTGAGCAGTTCTTC.

The rearrangement uses TRBV2 and TRBJ1-4; no reliable D call. The CDR3 contains 13 residues. V lost 8 bases, J lost 11 bases, and 18 bases lay in between. Looked up from germline, CDR1 is SNHLY and CDR2 is FYNNEI. CDR3 loop: CASSPRRSGKLFF. The CDR3 DNA is TGTGCCAGCTCACCCCGTCGTTCGGGGAAACTGTTTTTT.

The chain joins TRBV7-8 to TRBJ2-3; 7 bases agree with TRBD2. V was clipped by 1 base and J by 6 bases; unmatched bases: 4. The CDR3 consists of 14 residues. Germline V CDR1 and CDR2: SGHVS, FQNEAQ. DNA for the CDR3: TGTGCCAGCAGCTTAGTGTCGGGAGGCGATACGCAGTATTTT. This translates into CASSLVSGGDTQYF.

The V gene is TRBV28, the J gene TRBJ2-5; 9 bases agree with TRBD1. V lost 6 bases, J lost 1 base, and 9 bases stayed unmatched. The V gene's germline CDR1 is MDHEN and CDR2 SYDVKM. The length of the CDR3 is 16 residues. CDR3 sequence: CASRDPGQGVQETQYF. In nucleotides, the CDR3 is TGTGCCAGCAGAGATCCGGGACAGGGAGTCCAAGAGACCCAGTACTTC.

CDR3 amino acids: CATTSGTGTYEQYF. The CDR3 DNA reads as TGTGCCACTACCTCCGGGACAGGCACCTACGAGCAGTACTTC. The chain uses TRBV19 and TRBJ2-7, with 8 bases lining up with TRBD1. This CDR3 has 14 residues. Germline V gives CDR1 LNHDA, CDR2 SQIVND (reference sequence). V dropped 10 bases and J dropped 2; count of bases not matched to a gene: 10.